This TCR beta chain was identified during a study of blood T cells in healthy people across ages (dated by TCRdb to between 2014 and 2017). Background for the entire study: In model experiments, template switching captured about one uniquely barcoded TCR beta cDNA molecule for every two T cells. To track age-related changes in TCR beta repertoire diversity, the study relied on deep sequencing normalized with unique cDNA molecular identifiers. The donors were divided into four age groups: young (average approximately 17 years), middle-aged (about 41), aged (about 60) and long-lived (about 84). The study analyzed two additional independent replicas of 1 million unique cDNA reads from the same blood draw for two donors, one aged 18 to 29 and one aged 80 or older.

This clonotype has just a few counts. Its cognate antigen has yet to be identified. No base quality values were provided; no much bigger clone lies one nucleotide off. Systemically healthy Caucasian individuals from Russia, roughly 40 in total and aged about 6 to 90 years, were included as donors. Around 9.9 milliliters of peripheral blood were collected from each donor into EDTA-treated Vacutainer tubes. PBMCs were isolated by Ficoll-Paque density-gradient centrifugation, with at least 7 million obtained per sample. Trizol reagent was used to extract total RNA from the PBMCs, yielding at least 6 micrograms per sample. For every donor, flow cytometry on a PBMC aliquot measured the percentage of naive CD45RAhigh/CD27high T cells. The CDR3 covers 12 residues, taking in both the cysteine and the phenylalanine. Only the CDR3 part of the read is kept: 36 bases, read in frame from the first base. V sheds 2 bases and J sheds 6 bases, leaving 8 bases between their ends. From a lookup of the germline V gene (reference sequence), CDR1 and CDR2 are LGHDT and YNNKEL.

The library was generated by 5' RACE. TCRdb records Illumina HiSeq 2500 as the sequencer. A second about 7 to 11 cycle PCR used a sample-barcoded 5' primer and a J-beta primer mix. Each TCR beta cDNA molecule received a unique molecular identifier from a template-switch 5' adaptor carrying 12 random nucleotides. Each sample yielded at least 2.5 million CDR3-containing paired-end reads. First-strand cDNA was synthesized from all RNA with the Mint cDNA synthesis kit, primed by a TRBC-specific oligonucleotide. Following uracil-DNA glycosylase treatment, a first 18-cycle PCR with universal primers M1SS and BC2_uni_R was performed on all cDNA. On the authors' methods: Each sample was normalized by randomly selecting 1 million high-quality reads, each carrying a distinct molecular identifier. Reads sharing molecular identifiers were discarded rather than binned into consensus sequences. CDR3 identification, clonotype clustering and error correction used MiTCR with a Q25 quality threshold and the strictest error-elimination algorithm. A nonparametric unseen species model using Euler transformation provided a lower-bound estimate of total TCR beta diversity. TCRdb reanalyzed the raw reads on its own, using fastp at Q25 for trimming and MiXCR for clone calling, and kept in-frame beta chains. Merged by CDR3 protein, the rows form single entries marked with the most common genes and DNA. The V and J calls shown here were made by TCRdb, not taken from the authors' results. This sample comprises some 890,000 distinct CDR3 sequences, 29% of them detected only once. The top ten clones comprise roughly a tenth of the sample.

Results and caveats for the whole study, not just this receptor: Since profiling was done on bulk unsorted PBMCs, naive and antigen-experienced compartments could not be conclusively compared. A strong correlation was found between observed TCR beta diversity and the percentage of naive T cells measured by flow cytometry. Estimates of total diversity from one million sequenced T cells were regarded as lower bounds and underestimates. As age increased, observed TCR beta diversity per million T cells dropped in a roughly linear way, and a significant reduction was already evident by age 40. The long-lived group showed more naive CD4+ T cells, fewer expanded clones and increased TCR diversity than the aged group, suggesting age selection. Donor CMV infection status was unknown, potentially confounding age-related changes in expanded clonotypes.

The sample was also linked to a second study, of T cells of mothers and their children. The second study reports: The donors were nine systemically healthy Caucasian individuals, made up of three mothers and their six children. cDNA synthesis used all of the extracted RNA, with around 1.5 ug of RNA in each 15 ul reaction. Sample barcodes and 2-4 random nucleotides were added via the M1S primer in the second PCR. More than 8 million TCR beta CDR3 reads were obtained from each mother, and approximately 3 million reads were obtained from each child. TCR recombination output is similarly shaped by thymic selection in related and unrelated pairs, with a minor effect exerted by inherited differences. Normalized repertoire overlap was always slightly but never significantly higher in related than unrelated mother-child pairs. No persistent microchimeric T cell clones were found, with a detection sensitivity of approximately 95 clones per million clonotypes. In the study, deep NGS was used to compare the TCR beta repertoires of mothers and children, and features distinguishing related mother-child pairs from unrelated individuals were sought. Mothers averaged around 43 +/- 4 years of age and children averaged around 10 +/- 4 years. After adapter ligation with NEBNext reagents, the libraries were sequenced on Illumina HiSeq 2000 with 100+100 nt paired-end reads. Mother and child libraries were prepared a month apart and sequenced in separate runs to prevent cross-contamination. Between roughly 450,000 and 2,200,000 distinct TCR beta clonotypes were identified per donor. Naive TCR beta clonotypes were estimated from low-frequency clonotypes matched to each donor's FACS-determined naive share, without sorting.

The receptor was derived from a woman aged 40 to 55 in good health. The chain is assembled from TRBV3-1 and TRBJ2-7; TRBD2 is perhaps the D gene, given 6 matching bases. Specimen: blood. The sequenced DNA: TGTGCCAGCAGCCAATGGGAGGCCGAGCAGTACTTC. Its protein product is CASSQWEAEQYF.